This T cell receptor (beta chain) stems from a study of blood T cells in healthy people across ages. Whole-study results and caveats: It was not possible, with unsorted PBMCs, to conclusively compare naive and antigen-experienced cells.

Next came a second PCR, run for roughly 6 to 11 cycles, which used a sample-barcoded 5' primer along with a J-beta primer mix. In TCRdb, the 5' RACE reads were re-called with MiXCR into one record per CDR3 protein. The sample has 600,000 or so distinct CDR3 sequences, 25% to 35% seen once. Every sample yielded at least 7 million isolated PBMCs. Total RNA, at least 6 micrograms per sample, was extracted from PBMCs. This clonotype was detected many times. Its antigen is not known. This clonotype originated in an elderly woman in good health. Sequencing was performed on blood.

The CDR3 loop is CASTVAENTDTQYF. The CDR3 nucleotides read TGTGCCAGTACCGTAGCGGAGAACACAGATACGCAGTATTTT. The rearrangement joins TRBV7-8 to TRBJ2-3, with D tentatively TRBD2 (6 bases). This CDR3 has 14 amino acids. Trimming pared 9 bases from V and 2 bases from J, leaving 15 bases between. Germline V gene data show CDR1 as SGHVS and CDR2 as FQNEAQ.